The sequence of this T cell receptor (beta chain) was determined in a study of cytomegalovirus exposure and HLA in healthy donors. Study-wide results and caveats: For cytomegalovirus status, the classifier reportedly gave diagnoses with high specificity and sensitivity. Confirmation was obtained in vitro that a few CMV-associated chains are specific for CMV antigens.

V shed 5 bases, J shed 0 bases, and the junction held 4 bases outside the gene matches. The germline V gene encodes CDR1 MNHNS and CDR2 SASEGT. The CDR3 has 15 amino acids. Sequencing used immunoSEQ multiplex PCR; TCRdb keeps in-frame clones, though not all of them. Of about 150,000 clones in the sample, around 90% are singletons; the top ten hold 3.3%. As concerns this clone: The antigen is not known.

The chain combines TRBV6-1 with TRBJ2-7, with 10 bases that match TRBD2. The receptor was derived from a woman aged 18-29 years in good health and CMV-seropositive. Sequencing was performed on PBMCs. CDR3 protein: CASSLRTSGSYEQYF. The CDR3 DNA reads as TGTGCCAGCAGTCTGCGGACTAGCGGCTCCTACGAGCAGTACTTC.